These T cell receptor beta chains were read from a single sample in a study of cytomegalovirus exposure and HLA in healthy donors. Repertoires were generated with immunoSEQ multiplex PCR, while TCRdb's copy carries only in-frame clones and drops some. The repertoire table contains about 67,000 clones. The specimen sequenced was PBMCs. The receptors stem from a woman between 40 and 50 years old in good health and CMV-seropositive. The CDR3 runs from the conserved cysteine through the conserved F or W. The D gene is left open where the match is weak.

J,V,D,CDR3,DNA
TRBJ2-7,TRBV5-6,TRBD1,CASSLGQGRPYEQYF,TGTGCCAGCAGCCTGGGACAGGGGAGGCCCTACGAGCAGTACTTC
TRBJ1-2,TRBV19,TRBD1,CATLPRDRMNYGYTF,TGTGCCACCCTACCTCGGGACAGAATGAACTATGGCTACACCTTC
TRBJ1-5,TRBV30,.,CAWSAGISNQPQHF,TGTGCCTGGAGTGCAGGGATTAGCAATCAGCCCCAGCATTTT
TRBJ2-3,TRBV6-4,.,CASSDSGDSFPDTQYF,TGTGCCAGCAGTGACTCGGGGGACTCTTTTCCGGATACGCAGTATTTT
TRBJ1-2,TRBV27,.,CASSLSNFVGRLYGYTF,TGTGCCAGCAGTTTATCGAATTTTGTGGGGAGGCTCTATGGCTACACCTTC
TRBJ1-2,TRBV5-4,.,CASSTSGITYGYTF,TGTGCCAGCAGCACCTCAGGGATTACCTATGGCTACACCTTC
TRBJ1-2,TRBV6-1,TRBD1,CASSFDRVGYTF,TGTGCCAGCAGTTTCGACAGGGTTGGCTACACCTTC
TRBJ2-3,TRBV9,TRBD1,CASSSGGGDTQYF,TGTGCCAGCAGCTCAGGGGGTGGGGATACGCAGTATTTT
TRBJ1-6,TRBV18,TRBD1,CASSPGQQNSPLHF,TGTGCCAGCTCACCGGGACAGCAAAATTCACCCCTCCACTTT
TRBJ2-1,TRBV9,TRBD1,CASSVGGTGGAGGYNEQFF,TGTGCCAGCAGCGTAGGGGGGACAGGGGGCGCAGGGGGCTACAATGAGCAGTTCTTC
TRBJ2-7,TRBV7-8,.,CASSSLGRSSSYEQYF,TGTGCCAGCAGCTCCCTGGGGCGTTCGAGCTCCTACGAGCAGTACTTC
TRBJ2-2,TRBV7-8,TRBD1,CASSFSGQGAGELFF,TGTGCCAGCAGCTTCTCCGGACAGGGAGCCGGGGAGCTGTTTTTT
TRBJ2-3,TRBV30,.,CAWSVKKTGDTQYF,TGTGCCTGGAGTGTGAAAAAAACGGGAGATACGCAGTATTTT
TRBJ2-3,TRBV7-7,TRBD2,CASSLERGDADTQYF,TGTGCCAGCAGCTTAGAACGGGGGGATGCAGATACGCAGTATTTT
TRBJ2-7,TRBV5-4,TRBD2,CASSSGAGPRGEQYF,TGTGCCAGCAGCTCCGGAGCGGGGCCCCGGGGCGAGCAGTACTTC
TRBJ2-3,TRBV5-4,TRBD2,CASSQAGGTDTQYF,TGTGCCAGCAGCCAGGCGGGGGGCACAGATACGCAGTATTTT
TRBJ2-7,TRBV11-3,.,CASSLKSGYEQYF,TGTGCCAGCAGCCTAAAGTCGGGCTACGAGCAGTACTTC
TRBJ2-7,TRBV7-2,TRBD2,CASSRTSGGAYEQYF,TGTGCCAGCAGCCGGACTAGCGGGGGGGCGTACGAGCAGTACTTC
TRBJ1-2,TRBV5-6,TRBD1,CASSYDRGLNGYTF,TGTGCCAGCAGCTATGACAGGGGATTGAATGGCTACACCTTC
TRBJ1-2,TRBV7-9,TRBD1,CASSWTGDGYTF,TGTGCCAGCAGCTGGACAGGGGACGGCTACACCTTC
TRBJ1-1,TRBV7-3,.,CASSLTTEAFF,TGTGCCAGCAGCTTAACAACAGAAGCTTTCTTT
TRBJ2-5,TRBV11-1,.,CASTQGTFGQETQYF,TGTGCCAGCACCCAGGGGACCTTCGGACAAGAGACCCAGTACTTC